These 9 T cell receptor beta chains originate from one sample sequenced in a study of monozygotic twins with inflammatory bowel disease. TCRdb reprocessed the 5' RACE reads, keeping one entry per CDR3 protein, no DNA. Across 440,000 or so distinct CDR3 sequences, the top ten clones capture 2% to 2.5% of the sample. The sequenced sample consisted of blood. The receptor source for this set is a human donor with ulcerative colitis or Crohn's disease, or a healthy co-twin of an affected twin (not recorded which).

The V and J genes are TRBV6-2 or TRBV6-3 and TRBJ1-6; TCRdb picks TRBD1, but there is no DNA to check that call. The CDR3 is made up of 16 amino acids. Germline V gives CDR1 MNHEY, CDR2 SVGEGT. CDR3 sequence: CASREEPGPPNSPLHF.

V and J are TRBV7-2 and TRBJ1-2; no DNA is available, so the TRBD1 call from TCRdb remains unchecked. CDR1 SGHTA and CDR2 FQGNSA come from the germline V gene. The CDR3 runs to 15 residues. The CDR3 region is CASSFKGASNYGYTF. The full variable domain, its missing parts supplied by reference TRBV7-2 and TRBJ1-2, is GAGVSQSPSNKVTEKGKDVELRCDPISGHTALYWYRQSLGQGLEFLIYFQGNSAPDKSGLPSDRFSAERTGGSVSTLTIQRTQQEDSAVYLCASSFKGASNYGYTFGSGTRLTVV.

The chain uses TRBV7-2 and TRBJ2-7; the TCRdb D gene call, TRBD2, has no DNA to confirm it. The CDR3 is 15 amino acids. Per the germline V gene, CDR1 is SGHTA and CDR2 is FQGNSA. The CDR3 here is CASSLVSAGGYEQYF.

The CDR3 protein is CASGPHGTDTQYF. This chain uses TRBV2 with TRBJ2-3; TCRdb proposes TRBD2, but this gene call is untestable without DNA. Germline assignment: CDR1 SNHLY and CDR2 FYNNEI. The CDR3 covers 13 residues.

This chain connects TRBV6-1 to TRBJ1-1. The CDR3 runs to 12 residues. The germline CDR1 and CDR2 sequences are MNHNS and SASEGT. The chain's CDR3 is CASRNGLTEAFF.

The chain carries TRBV14 and TRBJ2-3; TCRdb picks TRBD2, but there is no DNA to check that call. The germline CDR1 and CDR2 sequences are SGHDN and FVKESK. The length of the CDR3 is 15 residues. This CDR3 is CASSPSILSTDTQYF.

The chain carries TRBV18 and TRBJ2-5; as DNA is missing, the TRBD1 call by TCRdb cannot be tested. The length of the CDR3 is 12 residues. CDR1 is KGHSH and CDR2 is LQKENI in the germline V gene. This CDR3 is CASSSGRETQYF.

The chain is built from TRBV29-1 and TRBJ2-1. Germline CDR1 is SQVTM and CDR2 is ANQGSEA. The CDR3 consists of 13 residues. CDR3 loop: CSVVGGVHNEQFF.

The genes are TRBV12-3 or TRBV12-4 and TRBJ2-3; lacking DNA, the TRBD2 call made by TCRdb goes unchecked. This CDR3 has 16 amino acids. The CDR3 sequence: CASSLVTSGRTDTQYF.